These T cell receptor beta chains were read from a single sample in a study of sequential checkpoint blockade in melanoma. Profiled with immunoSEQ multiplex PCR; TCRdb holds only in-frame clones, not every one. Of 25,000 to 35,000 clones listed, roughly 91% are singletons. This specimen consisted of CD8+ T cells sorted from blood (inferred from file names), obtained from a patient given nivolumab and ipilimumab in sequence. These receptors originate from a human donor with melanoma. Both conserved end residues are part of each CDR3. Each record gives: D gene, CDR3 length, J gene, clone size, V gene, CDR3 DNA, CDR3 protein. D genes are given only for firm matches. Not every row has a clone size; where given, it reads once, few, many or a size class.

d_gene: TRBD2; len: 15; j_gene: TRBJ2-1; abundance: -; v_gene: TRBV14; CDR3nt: TGTGCCAGCAGCCTCGTAGCGGGAGGAAACAATGAGCAGTTCTTC; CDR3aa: CASSLVAGGNNEQFF
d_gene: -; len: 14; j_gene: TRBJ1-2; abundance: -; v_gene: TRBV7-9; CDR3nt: TGTGCCAGCAGCTTAGCCAGGGATAACTATGGCTACACCTTC; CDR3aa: CASSLARDNYGYTF
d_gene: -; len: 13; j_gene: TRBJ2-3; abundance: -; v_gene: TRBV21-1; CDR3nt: TGTGCCAGCTGTCAGGCGAGCACAGATACGCAGTATTTT; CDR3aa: CASCQASTDTQYF
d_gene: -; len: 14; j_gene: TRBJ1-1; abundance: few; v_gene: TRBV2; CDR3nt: TGTGCCGCGGGTACTCGGGGGAGGGACACTGAAGCTTTCTTT; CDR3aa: CAAGTRGRDTEAFF
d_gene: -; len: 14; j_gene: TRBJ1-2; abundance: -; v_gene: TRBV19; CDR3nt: TGTGCCAGTAGCTACAGGGAAGCCGTGGATGGCTACACCTTC; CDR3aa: CASSYREAVDGYTF
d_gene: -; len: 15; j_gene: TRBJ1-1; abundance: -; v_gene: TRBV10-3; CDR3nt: TGTGCCATCAGTGAAATAGTGAGGGGAGGCACTGAAGCTTTCTTT; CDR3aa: CAISEIVRGGTEAFF
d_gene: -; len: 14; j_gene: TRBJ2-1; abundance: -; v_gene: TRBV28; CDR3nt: TGTGCCAGCAGCCACCGGGTTGAATCAACCAGGGAGTTCTTC; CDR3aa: CASSHRVESTREFF
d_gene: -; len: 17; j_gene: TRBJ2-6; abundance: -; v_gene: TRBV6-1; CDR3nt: TGTGCCAGCAGTGCTTTTATGAGGGTCTCTGGGGCCAACGTCCTGACTTTC; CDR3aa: CASSAFMRVSGANVLTF
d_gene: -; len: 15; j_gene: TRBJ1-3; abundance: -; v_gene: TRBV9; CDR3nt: TGTGCCAGCAGCGTAGACCTGAGCTCTGGAAACACCATATATTTT; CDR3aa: CASSVDLSSGNTIYF
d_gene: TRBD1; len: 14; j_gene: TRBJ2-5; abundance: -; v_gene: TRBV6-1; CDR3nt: TGTGCCATAACCGACAGGGGGCTAAAAGAGACCCAGTACTTC; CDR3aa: CAITDRGLKETQYF
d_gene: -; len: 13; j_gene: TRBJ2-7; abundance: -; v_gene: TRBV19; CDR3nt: TGTGCCAGTAGTGGGCACCTGAAGGACGAGCAGTACTTC; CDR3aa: CASSGHLKDEQYF
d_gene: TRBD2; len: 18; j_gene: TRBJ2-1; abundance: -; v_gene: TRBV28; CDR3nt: TGTGCCAGCAGTTTGGCGGTAGCGGGAGTTCGGTGGGGCGGTGAGCAGTTCTTC; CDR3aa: CASSLAVAGVRWGGEQFF
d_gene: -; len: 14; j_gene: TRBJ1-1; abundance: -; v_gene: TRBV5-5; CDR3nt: TGTGCCAGCAGCTTGGATCCAGGGGACACTGAAGCTTTCTTT; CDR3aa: CASSLDPGDTEAFF
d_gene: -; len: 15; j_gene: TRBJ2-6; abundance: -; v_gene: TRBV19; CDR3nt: TGTGCCAGTAGTATATGGGAGGCTGGGGCCAACGTCCTGACTTTC; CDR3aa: CASSIWEAGANVLTF
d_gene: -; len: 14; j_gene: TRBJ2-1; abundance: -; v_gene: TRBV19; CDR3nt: TGTGCCAGTAGTATCGCTTTACTAGCCAATGAGCAGTTCTTC; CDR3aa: CASSIALLANEQFF
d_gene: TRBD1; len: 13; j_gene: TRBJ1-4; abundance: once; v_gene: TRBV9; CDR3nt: TGTGCCAGCAGCCCCGGGACAGCGGACAAACTGTTTTTT; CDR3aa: CASSPGTADKLFF
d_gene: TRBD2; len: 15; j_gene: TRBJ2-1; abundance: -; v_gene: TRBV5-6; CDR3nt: TGTGCCAGCAGCTTGCCTAGCGGGGTCTACAATGAGCAGTTCTTC; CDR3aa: CASSLPSGVYNEQFF
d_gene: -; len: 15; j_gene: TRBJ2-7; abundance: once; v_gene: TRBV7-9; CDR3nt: TGTGCCAGCACCCCGGTTTGGCAGGGTGGGAACGAGCAGTACTTC; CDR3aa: CASTPVWQGGNEQYF
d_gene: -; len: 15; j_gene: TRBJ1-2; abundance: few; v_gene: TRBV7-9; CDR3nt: TGTGCCAGCAGAAGTTTTCCCAAGGGGGACGATGGCTACACCTTC; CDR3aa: CASRSFPKGDDGYTF
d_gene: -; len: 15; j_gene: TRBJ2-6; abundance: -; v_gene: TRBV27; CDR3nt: TGTGCCAGCAGTTTTCAGGGCTCTGGGGCCAACGTCCTGACTTTC; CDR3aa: CASSFQGSGANVLTF
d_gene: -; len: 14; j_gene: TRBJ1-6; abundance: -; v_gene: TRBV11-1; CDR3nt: TGTGCCAGCAGCTTCGCAGGGAATAATTCACCCCTCCACTTT; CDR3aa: CASSFAGNNSPLHF
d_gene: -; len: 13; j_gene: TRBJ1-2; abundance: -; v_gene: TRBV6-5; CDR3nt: TGTGCCAGCAACGGACAGCTAACTTATGGCTACACCTTC; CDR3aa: CASNGQLTYGYTF
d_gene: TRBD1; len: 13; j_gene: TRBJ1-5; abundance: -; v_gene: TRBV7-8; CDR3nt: TGTGCCAGCAGCTCGACAGGGGTAGGAGCCCAGCATTTT; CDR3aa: CASSSTGVGAQHF
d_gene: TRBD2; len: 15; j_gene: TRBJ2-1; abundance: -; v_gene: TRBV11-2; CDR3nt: TGTGCCAGCAGCTCCGGACTAGCGGGAGGGTCCGAGCAGTTCTTC; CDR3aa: CASSSGLAGGSEQFF
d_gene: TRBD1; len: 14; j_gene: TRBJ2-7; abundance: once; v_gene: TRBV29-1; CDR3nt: TGCAGCGTTGAAGGGACAGGGGGCACCTACGAGCAGTACTTC; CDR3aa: CSVEGTGGTYEQYF
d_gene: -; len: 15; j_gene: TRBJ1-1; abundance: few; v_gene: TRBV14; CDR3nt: TGTGCCAGCAGCCAAGTTGAGATTGGGGCGACTGAAGCTTTCTTT; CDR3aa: CASSQVEIGATEAFF
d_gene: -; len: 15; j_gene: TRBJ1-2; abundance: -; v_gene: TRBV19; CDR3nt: TGTGCCAGTAGTTTCTTGGCGAGAGGTTTCGTTGGCTACACCTTC; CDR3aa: CASSFLARGFVGYTF
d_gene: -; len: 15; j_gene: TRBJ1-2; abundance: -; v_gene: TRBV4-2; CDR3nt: TGTGCCAGCAGCCAAGAGGAGGGGGGAGGGGATGGCTACACCTTC; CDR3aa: CASSQEEGGGDGYTF
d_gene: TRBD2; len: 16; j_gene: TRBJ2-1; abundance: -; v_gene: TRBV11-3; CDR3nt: TGTGCCAGCAGCTTTACCGGGACTAGCGGATACAATGAGCAGTTCTTC; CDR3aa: CASSFTGTSGYNEQFF
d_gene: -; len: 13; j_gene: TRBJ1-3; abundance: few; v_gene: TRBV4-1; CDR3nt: TGCGCCAGCAGCCAGGGGCCAAGAAACACCATATATTTT; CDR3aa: CASSQGPRNTIYF
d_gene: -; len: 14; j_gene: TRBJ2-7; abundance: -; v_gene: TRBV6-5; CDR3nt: TGTGCCAGCAGCCAGGTCCCCGCCGCCTACGAGCAGTACTTC; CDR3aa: CASSQVPAAYEQYF
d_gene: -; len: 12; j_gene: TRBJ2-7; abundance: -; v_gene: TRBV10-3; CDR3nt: TGTGCCATCAGGGGGCCCTCCTACGAGCAGTACTTC; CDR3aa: CAIRGPSYEQYF
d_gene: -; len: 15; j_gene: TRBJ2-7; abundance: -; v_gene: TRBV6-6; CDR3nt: TGTGCCAGCAGTTACTCTCGTCCAGGGAAAGGCGAGCAGTACTTC; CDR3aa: CASSYSRPGKGEQYF
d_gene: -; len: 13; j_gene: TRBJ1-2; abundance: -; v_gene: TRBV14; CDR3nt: TGTGCCAGCAGCCAAGGAGGGTATAGCGGCTACACCTTC; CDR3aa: CASSQGGYSGYTF
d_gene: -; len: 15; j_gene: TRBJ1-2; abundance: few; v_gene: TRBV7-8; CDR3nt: TGTGCCAGCAGCTTAGGCTCAGGTCCTAACAATGGCTACACCTTC; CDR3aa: CASSLGSGPNNGYTF
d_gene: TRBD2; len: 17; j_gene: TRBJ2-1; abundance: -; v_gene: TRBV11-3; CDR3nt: TGTGCCAGCAGCCCAGGGACTAGCGTGCTTTCCTACAATGAGCAGTTCTTC; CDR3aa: CASSPGTSVLSYNEQFF
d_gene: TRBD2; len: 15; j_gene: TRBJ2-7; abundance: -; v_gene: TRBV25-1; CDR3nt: TGTGCCAGCAGTGCCCCGGGACTAGCGGGACGCGAGCAGTACTTC; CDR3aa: CASSAPGLAGREQYF
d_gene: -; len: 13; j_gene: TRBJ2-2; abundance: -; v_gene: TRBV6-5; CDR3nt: TGTGCCAGCAGTTACCTACCAACCGGGGAGCTGTTTTTT; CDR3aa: CASSYLPTGELFF
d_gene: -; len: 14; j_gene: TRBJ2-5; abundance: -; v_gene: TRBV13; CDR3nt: TGTGCCAGCAGCTCCCCCTCCGACGGGGAGACCCAGTACTTC; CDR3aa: CASSSPSDGETQYF
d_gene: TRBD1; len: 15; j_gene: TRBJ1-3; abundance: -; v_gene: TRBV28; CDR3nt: TGTGCCAGCAGTTTAGGGACAGGGGCTGGAAACACCATATATTTT; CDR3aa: CASSLGTGAGNTIYF
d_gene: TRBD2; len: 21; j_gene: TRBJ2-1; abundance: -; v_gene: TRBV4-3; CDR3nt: TGCGCCAGCAGCCAAGGATTCGGACTAGCGGGAGTTATGGGGACCTTTGGTGAGCAGTTCTTC; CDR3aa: CASSQGFGLAGVMGTFGEQFF
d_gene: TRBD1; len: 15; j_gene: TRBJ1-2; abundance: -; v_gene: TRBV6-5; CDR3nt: TGTGCCAGCAGGTCAGGGGGCGAAGCTAACTATGGCTACACCTTC; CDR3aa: CASRSGGEANYGYTF
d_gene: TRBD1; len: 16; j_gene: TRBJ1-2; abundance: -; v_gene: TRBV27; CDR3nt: TGTGCCAGCAGTTTATCGGCCGACAGGGGTATCTATGGCTACACCTTC; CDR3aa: CASSLSADRGIYGYTF
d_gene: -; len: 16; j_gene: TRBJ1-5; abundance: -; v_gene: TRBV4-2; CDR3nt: TGTGCCAGCAGCCAAGCTACGCTAAATCTCAATCAGCCCCAGCATTTT; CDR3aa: CASSQATLNLNQPQHF
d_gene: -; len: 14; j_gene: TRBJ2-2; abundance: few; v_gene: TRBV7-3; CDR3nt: TGTGCCAGCAGCTCGGGACAAGACACCGGGGAGCTGTTTTTT; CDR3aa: CASSSGQDTGELFF